This T cell receptor beta chain comes out of a study of blood T cells in healthy people across ages. Points from the study as a whole: Strongly correlated with naive T cell percentage was TCR beta diversity. Expanded clonotype shifts may have been confounded, as the donors had an unknown CMV status.

Using a J-beta primer mix together with a sample-barcoded 5' primer, a second PCR was run for roughly 6 to 12 cycles. MiXCR, run by TCRdb on the 5' RACE reads, gives a single entry per CDR3 protein. Among 1.5 million or so distinct CDR3 sequences listed, 42% were seen once. Remarks on this clonotype: Its antigen remains unidentified.

Caucasian individuals from Russia who were healthy and aged about 6 to 90 acted as donors. This sequence originates from a woman younger than 35 in good health. The specimen sequenced was blood.

The CDR3 sequence: CASIGGGNEQYF. The CDR3 bases are TGTGCCAGCATAGGTGGGGGAAACGAGCAGTACTTC. The gene calls are TRBV6-1 and TRBJ2-5; possibly TRBD1 or TRBD2 for D (5 bases each). The J call is in doubt because the DNA end fits TRBJ2-7 better. Germline values: CDR1 MNHNS, CDR2 SASEGT. The CDR3 is made up of 12 amino acids.